This TCR beta chain was recovered during a study of T-cell reconstitution after alpha-beta-depleted transplantation in children. Trimming left V 3 bases short and J 4 bases short, with 14 bases between. Germline CDR1 is MDHEN and CDR2 is SYDVKM. This CDR3 contains 15 residues. This clonotype was counted ten times or more. Antigen unknown. Unique molecular identifiers featured in how the TCRbeta library was prepared. MiXCR, applied by TCRdb to the PCR reads, yields one record per CDR3 protein. The sample lists around 240,000 distinct CDR3 sequences; just under 8.5% were seen once. Study-wide results and caveats: At one year after transplant, newly produced T cells mostly accounted for T-cell counts and diversity. The study reportedly traced alpha-beta T cells about two months after transplant to several hundred expanded graft clones. Elevated TCRbeta diversity at day 60 was traced, in some patients, to surviving recipient T cells and thymic progenitors.

The receptor was isolated from a male patient aged 10 to 17 who had a stem cell transplant for acute lymphoblastic leukemia, so the T cells may come from the graft donor. The rearrangement links TRBV28 to TRBJ2-3; D ambiguous. The sequencing here drew on PBMCs, mostly from graft donor cells, taken 180 days after TCRalphabeta/CD19-depleted stem cell transplant. CDR3 sequence: CASSLEDSLADTQYF. DNA for the CDR3: TGTGCCAGCAGTTTGGAAGATAGTTTGGCAGATACGCAGTATTTT.